This T cell receptor beta chain was sequenced in a study of shared clonotypes between healthy human individuals. The data were produced by immunoSEQ multiplex PCR, yet TCRdb's version contains in-frame clones alone and is incomplete. Altogether under 1,100,000 clones are present, approximately 72% being singletons, with the ten largest covering less than 1.5%. This CDR3 spans 15 amino acids. V was pared by 0 bases and J by 2 bases, with 4 bases of the junction left unmatched. CDR1 is LNHNV and CDR2 is YYDKDF in the germline V gene (reference sequence). The receptor's source is a young man in good health. The chain joins TRBV15 to TRBJ2-7; 7 bases map to TRBD2. Sequencing input: memory CD4+ T cells sorted from blood. Subset here: CD45RA-negative fraction. CDR3 coding DNA: TGTGCCACCAGCAGAGATGCTAGCGGCACCTACGAGCAGTACTTC. Its translation: CATSRDASGTYEQYF.